These 17 T cell receptor beta chains share one sample of origin, sequenced in a study of blood T cell repertoires in COVID-19. Generated by immunoSEQ multiplex PCR, the TCRdb table keeps only in-frame clones and is missing some. The sample contains about 83,000 clones, 86% of which appear only once. Sequenced sample: peripheral blood. The receptors come from a woman of 80 years or more in a cohort sampled during active or convalescent COVID-19.

This sequence joins TRBV2 and TRBJ1-1, with 7 bases fitting TRBD1. With V trimmed by 7 bases and J by 7 bases, 12 bases remained unmatched. This CDR3 is 14 amino acids long. Germline CDR1 SNHLY, CDR2 FYNNEI. The CDR3 loop reads CASNRQGGGFEAFF. The DNA of the CDR3 is TGTGCCAGCAACCGACAGGGTGGGGGATTTGAAGCTTTCTTT.

The rearrangement uses TRBV5-1 and TRBJ2-3; 8 bases line up with TRBD1. The germline V gene encodes CDR1 SGHRS and CDR2 YFSETQ. The CDR3 loop spans 16 amino acids. V was clipped by 4 bases and J by 2 bases; unmatched bases: 9. The CDR3 coding sequence is TGCGCCAGCAGCATTCCGACAGGGGAGAACACAGATACGCAGTATTTT. Translating it yields CASSIPTGENTDTQYF.

This clone was counted between two and nine times. DNA for the CDR3: TGTGCCAGCAGGATAGGGACAGTAGATAATTCACCCCTCCACTTT. Its translation is CASRIGTVDNSPLHF. The rearrangement links TRBV2 to TRBJ1-6; 7 bases are a match to TRBD1. Germline CDR1 SNHLY, CDR2 FYNNEI. CDR3 length: 15 residues. After removal of 6 bases from V and 5 bases from J, the junction contained 7 bases not matched to a gene. Drawing the rest from reference TRBV2 and TRBJ1-6, the complete variable domain is EPEVTQTPSHQVTQMGQEVILRCVPISNHLYFYWYRQILGQKVEFLVSFYNNEISEKSEIFDDQFSVERPDGSNFTLKIRSTKLEDSAMYFCASRIGTVDNSPLHFGNGTRLTVT.

V usage is TRBV4-1 and J usage is TRBJ2-5; TRBD2 matches 15 bases. The V segment lost 0 bases and the J segment 0 bases; nucleotides outside the gene matches: 8. From germline, CDR1 is MGHRA and CDR2 YSYEKL. The CDR3 spans 20 residues. CDR3 coding DNA: TGCGCCAGCAGCCAAGAAGGGACTAGCGGGAGGAGGACAGACCAAGAGACCCAGTACTTC. Protein: CASSQEGTSGRRTDQETQYF.

V gene TRBV5-1 combines with J gene TRBJ2-3; 14 bases match TRBD2. V shed 4 bases and J 4 bases; nucleotides not matched to a gene: 5. CDR1 and CDR2 from the germline V gene are SGHRS and YFSETQ. The CDR3 consists of 16 residues. DNA for the CDR3: TGCGCCAGCAGCGTGGGACTAGCGGGAGCCGCAGATACGCAGTATTTT. Translation gives CASSVGLAGAADTQYF.

The J gene is TRBJ2-3, the V gene TRBV3-1 (or the pseudogene TRBV3-2); maybe TRBD1 (6 bases). The CDR3 runs to 16 residues. Trimming shortened V by 1 base and J by 1 base, and 12 bases separated the two germline ends. In germline, CDR1 is LGHDT, CDR2 YNNKEL (reference sequence). Written as DNA, the CDR3 is TGTGCCAGCAGCCAAGTCGAGAGACAGGGCACAGATACGCAGTATTTT. It is translated as CASSQVERQGTDTQYF.

The V and J genes are TRBV4-1 and TRBJ1-5; D possibly corresponds to TRBD1 (6 bases). The CDR3 extends over 15 amino acids. The germline V gene has CDR1 MGHRA and CDR2 YSYEKL. The V and J ends lost 1 base and 4 bases respectively, with 11 bases between them. The CDR3 bases are TGCGCCAGCAGCCAAGCTTCAGGGGTAAATCAGCCCCAGCATTTT. Translating it yields CASSQASGVNQPQHF.

This chain connects TRBV29-1 to TRBJ1-2; TRBD1 matches at 7 bases. The trim removed 0 bases at V and 4 bases at J, leaving 11 bases unmatched. Germline-derived CDR1 and CDR2 are SQVTM and ANQGSEA. The CDR3 extends over 16 amino acids. As DNA, the CDR3 is TGCAGCGTTGAAGATGGCAACAGGGGAAGGGGCTATGGCTACACCTTC. Translating gives CSVEDGNRGRGYGYTF.

Many counts were recorded for this clone. The genes are TRBV18 and TRBJ2-2, with a tentative D call TRBD2 (5 bases). The V end lost 3 bases, the J end lost 4 bases, and 12 bases lay between the germline ends. The CDR3 sequence is 15 residues long. Germline-derived CDR1 and CDR2 are KGHSH and LQKENI. This CDR3 is CASSPRDSGTGELFF. Written as DNA, the CDR3 is TGTGCCAGCTCACCGAGGGATTCCGGCACCGGGGAGCTGTTTTTT.

This clone was counted a few times. The chain is built from TRBV4-1 and TRBJ2-7, with TRBD2 matching over 9 bases. The V and J ends lost 5 bases and 0 bases, in that order; junction bases with no gene match: 8. CDR1 and CDR2 (germline): MGHRA, YSYEKL. CDR3 size: 16 residues. CDR3 bases: TGCGCCAGCAGCAACCCCCTAGCGGGGAGCTCCTACGAGCAGTACTTC. This codes for CASSNPLAGSSYEQYF.

This chain joins TRBV15 and TRBJ2-5; TRBD1 is a possible D gene (6 bases). Trimming took off 1 base at V and 6 bases at J, with 15 bases between the two ends. The CDR3 totals 15 residues. The germline gives CDR1 LNHNV, CDR2 YYDKDF (reference sequence). For the CDR3, the DNA is TGTGCCACCAGCAGAGGGGGAAACAGGGACAAGACCCAGTACTTC. Its translation: CATSRGGNRDKTQYF.

The chain joins TRBV28 to TRBJ1-5; TRBD1 matches at 8 bases. In germline, CDR1 is MDHEN, CDR2 SYDVKM. The CDR3 has 15 amino acids. V was pared by 4 bases and J by 4 bases, with 6 bases of the junction left unmatched. The CDR3 here is CASSSGTGGNQPQHF. The CDR3, as DNA: TGTGCCAGCAGTTCGGGGACAGGAGGGAATCAGCCCCAGCATTTT.

The J gene is TRBJ1-4, the V gene TRBV28; D uncertain. Germline-derived CDR1 and CDR2 are MDHEN and SYDVKM. Trimming took 6 bases from V and 5 from J, leaving 19 bases between them. This CDR3 contains 16 residues. CDR3 DNA sequence: TGTGCCAGCAGCCATGGTAGGACCGGGAGGAATGAAAAACTGTTTTTT. Its protein is CASSHGRTGRNEKLFF. The full variable domain, rest sourced from reference TRBV28 and TRBJ1-4, is DVKVTQSSRYLVKRTGEKVFLECVQDMDHENMFWYRQDPGLGLRLIYFSYDVKMKEKGDIPEGYSVSREKKERFSLILESASTNQTSMYLCASSHGRTGRNEKLFFGSGTQLSVL.

The chain is built from TRBV9 and TRBJ2-1; 8 bases line up with TRBD2. The length of the CDR3 is 16 residues. CDR1 is SGDLS, CDR2 YYNGEE, per germline. Losses at the gene ends were 0 bases for V and 9 bases for J; bases not matched to a gene: 11. Here the CDR3 reads CASSVGVLAGVAEQFF. CDR3 DNA sequence: TGTGCCAGCAGCGTAGGGGTCCTAGCGGGTGTTGCTGAGCAGTTCTTC.

The chain recombines TRBV7-3 with TRBJ2-1; TRBD2 agrees at 11 bases. The V segment lost 2 bases and the J segment 4 bases; nucleotides outside the gene matches: 1. From germline, CDR1 is SGHTA and CDR2 FQGTGA. The CDR3 consists of 15 residues. This CDR3 is CASSLGTSGYNEQFF. CDR3 nucleotides: TGTGCCAGCAGCTTAGGGACTAGCGGTTACAATGAGCAGTTCTTC.

The chain uses TRBV27 and TRBJ1-1; 7 bases map to TRBD1. Per germline, CDR1 MNHEY and CDR2 SMNVEV (reference sequence). V lost 2 bases to trimming and J lost 0 bases; unmatched junction nucleotides: 6. The CDR3 is 16 amino acids. CDR3 residues: CASSLRQGDMNTEAFF. Written as DNA, the CDR3 is TGTGCCAGCAGTTTAAGACAGGGAGACATGAACACTGAAGCTTTCTTT.

CDR3 nucleotide sequence: TGTGCCACCAGCAGTCATAATCAGCCCCAGCATTTT. Its protein product is CATSSHNQPQHF. The genes are TRBV15 and TRBJ1-5; no clear D gene. Looked up from germline, CDR1 is LNHNV and CDR2 is YYDKDF (reference sequence). Trimming took off 3 bases at V and 4 bases at J, with 4 bases between the two ends. This CDR3 comprises 12 residues.